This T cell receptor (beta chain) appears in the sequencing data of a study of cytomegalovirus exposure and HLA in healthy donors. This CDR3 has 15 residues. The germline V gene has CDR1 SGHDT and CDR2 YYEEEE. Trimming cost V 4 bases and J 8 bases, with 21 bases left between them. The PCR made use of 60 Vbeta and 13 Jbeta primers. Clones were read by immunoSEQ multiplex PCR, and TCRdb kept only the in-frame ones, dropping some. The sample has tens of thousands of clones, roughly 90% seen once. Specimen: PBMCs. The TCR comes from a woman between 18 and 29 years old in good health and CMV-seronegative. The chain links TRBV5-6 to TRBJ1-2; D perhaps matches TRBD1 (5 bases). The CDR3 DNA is TGTGCCAGCAGCCTGCTCAGCAGCGGGGCTAGAGGCTACACCTTC. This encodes CASSLLSSGARGYTF.